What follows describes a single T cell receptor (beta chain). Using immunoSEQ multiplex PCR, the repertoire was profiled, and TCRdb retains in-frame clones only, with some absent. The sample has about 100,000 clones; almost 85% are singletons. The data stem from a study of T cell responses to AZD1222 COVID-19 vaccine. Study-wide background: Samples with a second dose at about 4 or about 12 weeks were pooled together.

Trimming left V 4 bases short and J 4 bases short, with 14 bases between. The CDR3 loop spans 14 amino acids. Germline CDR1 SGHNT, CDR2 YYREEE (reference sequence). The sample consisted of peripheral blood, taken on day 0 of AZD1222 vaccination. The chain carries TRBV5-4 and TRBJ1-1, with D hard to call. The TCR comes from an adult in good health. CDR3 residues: CASSRGRDLTEAFF. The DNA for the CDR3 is TGTGCCAGCAGCCGAGGTAGGGATCTCACTGAAGCTTTCTTT.